Shown below are 25 T cell receptor beta chains from a single sample sequenced in a study of blood T cells in healthy people across ages. Primers used in a second PCR of about 7 to 11 cycles were a sample-barcoded 5' primer and a J-beta primer mix. TCRdb processed the 5' RACE reads anew with MiXCR; each CDR3 protein has one entry. The sample holds just over 800,000 distinct CDR3 sequences; approximately 67% are singletons and the top ten take roughly 26%. Sequencing input: blood. The receptors here all came from a young man in good health.

The CDR3 here is CASSDGTAYEQYF. CDR3 nucleotides: TGTGCCAGCAGTGATGGGACAGCATACGAGCAGTACTTC. The chain couples TRBV9 to TRBJ2-7; TRBD1 matches at 7 bases. The CDR3 sequence is 13 residues long. With V trimmed by 5 bases and J by 4 bases, 6 bases remained unmatched. In germline, CDR1 is SGDLS, CDR2 YYNGEE.

This clonotype has just a few counts. The rearrangement links TRBV6-2 or TRBV6-3 to TRBJ1-5; D remains unclear. V lost 0 bases and J lost 0, with 6 bases in between. The germline V gene encodes CDR1 MNHEY and CDR2 SVGEGT. The CDR3 sequence is 15 residues long. The CDR3 spells CASSYSLYSNQPQHF. In DNA form, the CDR3 reads TGTGCCAGCAGTTACTCCCTGTATAGCAATCAGCCCCAGCATTTT.

With regard to this clonotype: A read error may explain this, as a much larger clone is one base away. The V gene is TRBV15, the J gene TRBJ2-7; 7 bases are shared with TRBD1. The CDR3 has 16 residues. The junction had 17 bases not matched to a gene; V was cut back by 5 bases and J by 7 bases. Germline lookup yields CDR1 LNHNV and CDR2 YYDKDF (reference sequence). The CDR3 DNA is TGTGCCACCAGCTCCTACGGACAGGAGAGCTACAATGAGCAGTACTTC. Translated, it gives CATSSYGQESYNEQYF.

V gene TRBV6-2 or TRBV6-3 combines with J gene TRBJ1-5; D gene ambiguous. With 0 bases removed from V and 5 bases from J, the gap between germline ends came to 5 bases. The CDR3 has 13 amino acids. Looked up from germline, CDR1 is MNHEY and CDR2 is SVGEGT. As DNA, the CDR3 is TGTGCCAGCAGTTACTCGATAGATCAGCCCCAGCATTTT. This encodes CASSYSIDQPQHF.

The J gene is TRBJ1-2, the V gene TRBV2; 7 bases fit TRBD1. Germline values: CDR1 SNHLY, CDR2 FYNNEI. The CDR3 is made up of 15 amino acids. After removal of 6 bases from V and 0 bases from J, the junction contained 7 bases not matched to a gene. The DNA for the CDR3 is TGTGCCAGCAGGCTACAGGGGTCAGCTAACTATGGCTACACCTTC. Its protein product is CASRLQGSANYGYTF.

The chain couples TRBV12-3 or TRBV12-4 to TRBJ2-6; maybe TRBD1 (6 bases). The CDR3 totals 18 residues. V was clipped by 4 bases and J by 0 bases, with 16 bases between them. CDR3: CASSYRDIIFSGANVLTF. In DNA, the CDR3 is TGTGCCAGCAGTTACCGGGACATCATCTTCTCTGGGGCCAACGTCCTGACTTTC.

The rearrangement joins TRBV4-3 to TRBJ2-3; possibly TRBD2 for D (6 bases). V gave up 0 bases and J gave up 4 bases, with 11 bases separating them. This CDR3 is 15 amino acids long. Looked up from germline, CDR1 is LGHNA and CDR2 is YSLEER. The CDR3 protein is CASSQEGLGADTQYF. CDR3 sequence (DNA): TGCGCCAGCAGCCAAGAGGGACTCGGCGCAGATACGCAGTATTTT.

The chain employs TRBV11-1 and TRBJ1-6; D not certain. Trimming pared 2 bases from V and 9 bases from J, leaving 8 bases between. The germline gives CDR1 SGHAT, CDR2 FQDESV (reference sequence). There are 13 residues in the CDR3. The CDR3 is CASSLSRISPLHF. CDR3 DNA sequence: TGTGCCAGCAGCTTATCCCGTATTTCACCCCTCCACTTT.

This clonotype was seen more than once but under ten times. This chain links TRBV6-6 with TRBJ2-7, with no clear D. Trimming stripped 0 bases from V and 6 bases from J, with 12 bases between. CDR1 is MNHNY, CDR2 SVGAGI, per germline (reference sequence). The CDR3 extends over 14 amino acids. Written as DNA, the CDR3 is TGTGCCAGCAGTTACTCGATAGGGCATCCCGAGCAGTACTTC. Its protein product is CASSYSIGHPEQYF.

The J gene is TRBJ2-7, the V gene TRBV6-2 or TRBV6-3; D might be TRBD1 (5 bases). The V gene lost 7 bases and the J gene lost 5 bases, with 24 bases spanning the gap. This CDR3 contains 16 residues. The V gene's germline CDR1 is MNHEY and CDR2 SVGEGT. In DNA, the CDR3 is TGTGCCAGCAATCATCACGCAGGGCTGAAACCCGACGAGCAGTACTTC. Amino acids: CASNHHAGLKPDEQYF.

The rearrangement uses TRBV14 and TRBJ1-2, with unresolved D. V gave up 0 bases and J gave up 0 bases, with 8 bases separating them. This CDR3 is built from 15 residues. Looked up from germline, CDR1 is SGHDN and CDR2 is FVKESK. CDR3 residues: CASSQEDGPNYGYTF. CDR3 nucleotides: TGTGCCAGCAGCCAAGAAGACGGCCCTAACTATGGCTACACCTTC.

The genes are TRBV28 and TRBJ2-5; D is unresolved. CDR1 MDHEN and CDR2 SYDVKM come from the germline V gene. The CDR3 has 12 residues. The ends were cut back, 6 bases at V and 11 bases at J, with 16 bases in the middle. The chain's CDR3 is CASSDTKLQQYF. The CDR3 bases are TGTGCCAGCAGCGACACCAAACTCCAGCAGTACTTC.

This clonotype was found once. V gene TRBV12-3 or TRBV12-4 combines with J gene TRBJ2-1; 12 nucleotides match TRBD2. V was pared by 5 bases and J by 5 bases, with 7 bases of the junction left unmatched. CDR3 length equals 16 residues. The DNA for the CDR3 is TGTGCCAGCAGTGATACTAGCGGGGGGATAAACAATGAGCAGTTCTTC. It encodes CASSDTSGGINNEQFF.

This chain joins TRBV15 and TRBJ1-2; perhaps TRBD1 as D (6 bases). The CDR3 loop spans 14 amino acids. In germline, CDR1 is LNHNV, CDR2 YYDKDF (reference sequence). The V gene lost 1 base and the J gene lost 5 bases, with 11 bases spanning the gap. CDR3 protein: CATSRGGGGYGYTF. In DNA, the CDR3 is TGTGCCACCAGCAGAGGTGGGGGCGGATATGGCTACACCTTC. Filled out from reference TRBV15 and TRBJ1-2, the complete variable domain reads DAMVIQNPRYQVTQFGKPVTLSCSQTLNHNVMYWYQQKSSQAPKLLFHYYDKDFNNEADTPDNFQSRRPNTSFCFLDIRSPGLGDTAMYLCATSRGGGGYGYTFGSGTRLTVV.

This chain links TRBV7-2 with TRBJ1-1; D unresolved. CDR1 and CDR2 (germline): SGHTA, FQGNSA. Trimming took off 4 bases at V and 2 bases at J, with 8 bases between the two ends. The CDR3 is made up of 13 amino acids. The CDR3 here is CASSWAFNTEAFF. In nucleotides, the CDR3 is TGTGCCAGCAGCTGGGCTTTCAACACTGAAGCTTTCTTT.

V and J are TRBV27 and TRBJ2-3; D uncertain. In germline, CDR1 is MNHEY, CDR2 SMNVEV (reference sequence). V was clipped by 4 bases and J by 0 bases, with 8 bases between them. This CDR3 contains 14 residues. CDR3 region: CASSSLSSTDTQYF. CDR3 in DNA: TGTGCCAGCAGTTCCCTCTCGAGCACAGATACGCAGTATTTT.

The CDR3 here is CASSPGVGGTGKGYTF. The CDR3 DNA follows: TGTGCCAGCAGTCCAGGGGTTGGAGGGACCGGGAAAGGCTACACCTTC. V and J are TRBV9 and TRBJ1-2; possibly TRBD1 for D (6 bases). The germline V and J ends were trimmed by 5 bases and 8 bases, with 25 bases remaining between them. The CDR3 spans 16 residues. Germline values: CDR1 SGDLS, CDR2 YYNGEE.

The J gene is TRBJ2-3, the V gene TRBV4-3; D is perhaps TRBD2 (7 bases). The V and J ends lost 2 bases and 4 bases respectively, with 22 bases between them. Germline CDR1 LGHNA, CDR2 YSLEER. The CDR3 covers 18 residues. The CDR3 protein is CASSQPRAGAIGADTQYF. CDR3 sequence (DNA): TGCGCCAGCAGCCAACCGCGGGCGGGGGCAATCGGGGCAGATACGCAGTATTTT.

The V and J genes are TRBV6-4 and TRBJ2-5; 7 positions match TRBD1. Trimming took 6 bases from V and 0 from J; bases not matched to a gene: 4. Germline CDR1 reads MRHNA; CDR2 reads SNTAGT. The CDR3 sequence is 14 residues long. The CDR3 nucleotides read TGTGCCAGCAGCGGAACAGGGGACCAAGAGACCCAGTACTTC. Amino acid sequence: CASSGTGDQETQYF.

This clonotype was seen only a few times. The chain uses TRBV4-2 and TRBJ2-7; D uncertain. There are 13 residues in the CDR3. In germline, CDR1 is LGHNA, CDR2 YNFKEQ. V was cut by 3 bases and J by 5 bases, with 11 bases left in between. The CDR3 region is CASSQEIRDEQYF. The CDR3 nucleotides read TGTGCCAGCAGCCAGGAAATCCGGGACGAGCAGTACTTC.

This chain connects TRBV11-2 to TRBJ2-5; possibly TRBD1 for D (6 bases). The CDR3 is 15 amino acids. Deletions cut 5 bases from V and 8 bases from J, with 21 bases between. Germline-derived CDR1 and CDR2 are SGHAT and FQNNGV. CDR3 DNA sequence: TGTGCCAGCAGCCCATTTAAAACCACAGGGCTTACCCAGTACTTC. Protein sequence: CASSPFKTTGLTQYF.

This clonotype has a handful of counts. The rearrangement uses TRBV7-2 and TRBJ2-7, with D perhaps TRBD1 (5 bases). In germline, CDR1 is SGHTA, CDR2 FQGNSA. The CDR3 has 15 amino acids. The ends were cut back, 1 base at V and 3 bases at J, with 13 bases in the middle. For the CDR3, the DNA is TGTGCCAGCAGCTTAGATTCCAGGGTTGTCTACGAGCAGTACTTC. Translating it yields CASSLDSRVVYEQYF.

CDR3 nucleotides: TGCAGTGCTATGGGACTAGTGAAGGCCACAGATACGCAGTATTTT. Its protein is CSAMGLVKATDTQYF. The rearrangement joins TRBV20-1 to TRBJ2-3, with 8 positions matching TRBD2. V trimming: 4 bases; J trimming: 2 bases; junction bases outside the gene matches: 8. The length of the CDR3 is 15 residues. Germline V gene data show CDR1 as DFQATT and CDR2 as SNEGSKA (reference sequence).

This rearrangement joins TRBV9 to TRBJ2-1, with 7 positions matching TRBD1. The end of the DNA aligns better with TRBJ2-7, so the J call may be wrong. This CDR3 contains 15 residues. CDR1 SGDLS and CDR2 YYNGEE come from the germline V gene. The CDR3 bases are TGTGCCAGCAGCGCGGGGACAGCCGGATCCTACGAGCAGTACTTC. Its translation is CASSAGTAGSYEQYF.

The genes are TRBV7-3 and TRBJ1-1; D is unresolved. CDR1 is SGHTA, CDR2 FQGTGA, per germline. Trimming shortened V by 5 bases and J by 11 bases, and 18 bases separated the two germline ends. The CDR3 is 13 amino acids. CDR3 amino acids: CASSPTYEGKAFF. CDR3 nucleotides: TGTGCCAGCAGCCCGACTTATGAGGGAAAGGCTTTCTTT.